This is a list of T cell receptor beta chains from one sample in a study of cytomegalovirus exposure and HLA in healthy donors. TCRdb keeps only in-frame clones here, not all; method: immunoSEQ multiplex PCR. This table has about 100,000 clones, about 95% appearing once. The source material was PBMCs. The receptors here all came from a woman aged 18 to 35 in good health and CMV-seronegative. Each CDR3 is given with its conserved first and last residue. A D gene is named only where the DNA matches it firmly. Clone size appears in some rows only: once, few, many, or a class for an expanded clone.

j_gene	v_gene	d_gene	abundance	CDR3nt	CDR3aa
TRBJ1-2	TRBV18	.	.	TGTGCCAGCTCGACCGACAGGACTTATGGCTACACCTTC	CASSTDRTYGYTF
TRBJ1-5	TRBV27	TRBD1	.	TGTGCCAGCAGTCCAGTAGGCGCAGGGGGGCCGAGCAATCAGCCCCAGCATTTT	CASSPVGAGGPSNQPQHF
TRBJ1-1	TRBV9	.	.	TGTGCCAGCAGCGGGCAGGATTATGAAGCTTTCTTT	CASSGQDYEAFF
TRBJ2-7	TRBV14	.	.	TGTGCCAGCAGCCAAGATCTCTTCAGTTACGAGCAGTACTTC	CASSQDLFSYEQYF
TRBJ2-7	TRBV5-1	.	once	TGCGCCAGCAGCCCTTTAAGCGATTCCTACGAGCAGTACTTC	CASSPLSDSYEQYF
TRBJ2-1	TRBV27	.	.	TGTGCCAGCAGTTTATCCTTAGCTTTGAATGAGCAGTTCTTC	CASSLSLALNEQFF
TRBJ2-5	TRBV19	.	.	TGTGCCAGTAGTATTCAGGGACAAGAGACCCAGTACTTC	CASSIQGQETQYF
TRBJ1-5	TRBV19	.	.	TGTGCCAGTAGTGGACAGTTTCTGAGCTATAGCAATCAGCCCCAGCATTTT	CASSGQFLSYSNQPQHF
TRBJ1-2	TRBV20-1	.	.	TGCAGTGTTTCGTTCGGCTATGGCTACACCTTC	CSVSFGYGYTF
TRBJ1-1	TRBV19	.	.	TGTGCCAGTAGTACAGGGTACATGAACACTGAAGCTTTCTTT	CASSTGYMNTEAFF
TRBJ2-6	TRBV5-1	.	.	TGCGCCAGCAGCTTGGAAACAGACTCTGGGGCCAACGTCCTGACTTTC	CASSLETDSGANVLTF
TRBJ2-3	TRBV7-2	.	.	TGTGCCAGCAGCTTAGCGCTACTAGGATCAGATACGCAGTATTTT	CASSLALLGSDTQYF
TRBJ2-3	TRBV7-9	TRBD1	.	TGTGCCAGCAGCACCCCCGGGACAGAACTAACAGATACGCAGTATTTT	CASSTPGTELTDTQYF
TRBJ2-2	TRBV19	.	.	TGTGCCAGTAGTATCCCCGGGACACACACCGGGGAGCTGTTTTTT	CASSIPGTHTGELFF
TRBJ1-4	TRBV9	.	.	TGTGCCAGCAGCCCAACGACAAGCTTGGTGACTAATGAAAAACTGTTTTTT	CASSPTTSLVTNEKLFF
TRBJ1-2	TRBV9	.	.	TGTGCCAGCAGCGTAGTAACAGAGATGTCCTGGAACTATGGCTACACCTTC	CASSVVTEMSWNYGYTF
TRBJ1-5	TRBV21-1	.	.	TGTGCCAGCAGCAATGGGAAAGACAGGGTTGGCAATCAGCCCCAGCATTTT	CASSNGKDRVGNQPQHF
TRBJ1-5	TRBV30	.	.	TGTGCCTGGAGTATCAGGGGCAATCAGCCCCAGCATTTT	CAWSIRGNQPQHF
TRBJ2-4	TRBV5-4	.	.	TGTGCCAGCAGCCGTAATGGGGCCGTTCAGTACTTC	CASSRNGAVQYF
TRBJ2-3	TRBV5-1	.	.	TGCGCCAGCACCACCCAGGCCGGCACAGATACGCAGTATTTT	CASTTQAGTDTQYF
TRBJ2-7	TRBV7-6	.	.	TGTGCCAGCAGCCCATACTCCAATTCCTACGAGCAGTACTTC	CASSPYSNSYEQYF
TRBJ2-7	TRBV7-9	TRBD2	.	TGTGCCAGCAGCCCGGGACTAGTGGGGTACGAGCAGTACTTC	CASSPGLVGYEQYF
TRBJ1-6	TRBV10-1	TRBD1	few	TGCGCCAGCAGTGCGGGACAGGGAAATTCACCCCTCCACTTT	CASSAGQGNSPLHF
TRBJ1-2	TRBV4-2	TRBD1	.	TGTGCCAGCAGCCAACCCGGACAGGGGAATAACTATGGCTACACCTTC	CASSQPGQGNNYGYTF
TRBJ1-4	TRBV2	.	.	TGTGCCAGCAGTGGGGGGGGCAGCTTACCGAATGAAAAACTGTTTTTT	CASSGGGSLPNEKLFF
TRBJ2-3	TRBV13	TRBD2	.	TGTGCCAGCAGCTTAGAGTCTAGCGGGTATAGCACAGATACGCAGTATTTT	CASSLESSGYSTDTQYF
TRBJ1-1	TRBV5-5	.	once	TGTGCCAGCAGCTTGATAGTTGGGGCGGGAAACACTGAAGCTTTCTTT	CASSLIVGAGNTEAFF
TRBJ1-1	TRBV7-8	TRBD1	.	TGTGCCAGCAGCCCACGGACAGGGAACACTGAAGCTTTCTTT	CASSPRTGNTEAFF
TRBJ1-4	TRBV29-1	TRBD1	.	TGCAGCCCCGCACGGGACAGGCGGTTGTCGGAAGAAAAACTGTTTTTT	CSPARDRRLSEEKLFF